The present TCR beta chain was sequenced within a study of T cell responses to AZD1222 COVID-19 vaccine. Study in general: Pooling was applied to second doses at about 4 or about 12 weeks.

On this clone itself: Its target is not known.

Assay used: immunoSEQ multiplex PCR; TCRdb lists only in-frame clones, some missing. The table lists about 150,000 clones, 90% of them singletons. Unmatched junction bases numbered 3, after V lost 1 base and J lost 2 bases. The CDR3 is 15 residues long. Germline V gives CDR1 SGHTA, CDR2 FQGNSA. Study-wide findings and caveats: The number of AZD1222 recipients seropositive at baseline was only 6 or 7.

The chain links TRBV7-2 to TRBJ1-2; TRBD1 matches at 8 bases. The source is an adult in good health. The material sequenced was peripheral blood, taken on day 0 of AZD1222 vaccination. CDR3 nucleotide sequence: TGTGCCAGCAGCTTAGGGACAGGGAGCAACTATGGCTACACCTTC. Protein: CASSLGTGSNYGYTF.